The 27 T cell receptor beta chains below all came from one sample that was sequenced in a study of blood T cell repertoires in COVID-19. This table comes from immunoSEQ multiplex PCR, and its TCRdb copy is limited to in-frame clones, with some not included. The sample holds about 230,000 clones, approximately 90% seen once. Sequencing was done on a sample of peripheral blood. The receptors derive from a middle-aged man with COVID-19, enrolled during active disease.

This clone was observed a few times. The rearrangement uses TRBV3-1 (or the pseudogene TRBV3-2) and TRBJ2-1; 11 bases are shared with TRBD2. Germline CDR1 and CDR2: LGHDT and YNNKEL (reference sequence). The CDR3 spans 14 residues. V dropped 7 bases and J dropped 7; count of bases not matched to a gene: 6. CDR3 sequence reads: CASTLAGVRNEQFF. The CDR3 DNA reads TGTGCCAGCACACTAGCGGGAGTACGTAATGAGCAGTTCTTC.

The chain carries TRBV6-5 and TRBJ2-3; 14 bases are shared with TRBD2. Looked up from germline, CDR1 is MNHEY and CDR2 is SVGAGI. Trimming removed 6 bases from V and 4 bases from J; junction bases left unmatched: 3. CDR3 length: 15 amino acids. The CDR3 sequence is CASRGTSGSSDTQYF. CDR3 nucleotide sequence: TGTGCCAGCAGGGGGACTAGCGGGAGCTCAGATACGCAGTATTTT.

The CDR3 spells CASSLGLEDRNYGYTF. The DNA of the CDR3 is TGTGCCAGCAGCTTAGGACTAGAGGACAGGAACTATGGCTACACCTTC. This sequence joins TRBV7-9 and TRBJ1-2; 7 bases map to TRBD1. V trimming: 1 base; J trimming: 2 bases; junction bases outside the gene matches: 7. This CDR3 region has 16 residues. Germline-derived CDR1 and CDR2 are SEHNR and FQNEAQ (reference sequence).

The chain couples TRBV9 to TRBJ2-2; weak D call: TRBD2 (5 bases). Trimming removed 0 bases at V and 5 bases at J, with 11 bases between. The CDR3 totals 15 residues. Germline CDR1 and CDR2: SGDLS and YYNGEE. The CDR3 is CASSVGLAATGELFF. The CDR3 bases are TGTGCCAGCAGCGTAGGTCTAGCAGCTACCGGGGAGCTGTTTTTT. Full variable domain (remainder filled in from reference TRBV9 and TRBJ2-2): DSGVTQTPKHLITATGQRVTLRCSPRSGDLSVYWYQQSLDQGLQFLIQYYNGEERAKGNILERFSAQQFPDLHSELNLSSLELGDSALYFCASSVGLAATGELFFGEGSRLTVL.

This rearrangement joins TRBV5-1 to TRBJ1-4; no firm D call. The CDR3 runs 13 residues. V was cut by 0 bases and J by 4 bases, with 4 bases left in between. Germline V gives CDR1 SGHRS, CDR2 YFSETQ. This CDR3 is CASSLDSNEKLFF. In DNA, the CDR3 is TGCGCCAGCAGCTTGGACAGTAATGAAAAACTGTTTTTT.

This clone came up once. The V call is TRBV7-2, the J call TRBJ2-7, with D possibly TRBD2 on 5 matching bases. With 3 bases removed from V and 6 bases from J, the gap between germline ends came to 12 bases. The CDR3 is 13 amino acids. The germline V gene has CDR1 SGHTA and CDR2 FQGNSA. For the CDR3, the DNA is TGTGCCAGCAGCTTCCAGGATCGGGGCGAGCAGTACTTC. Protein product: CASSFQDRGEQYF. Looking up the rest from reference TRBV7-2 and TRBJ2-7 gives the full variable domain: GAGVSQSPSNKVTEKGKDVELRCDPISGHTALYWYRQSLGQGLEFLIYFQGNSAPDKSGLPSDRFSAERTGGSVSTLTIQRTQQEDSAVYLCASSFQDRGEQYFGPGTRLTVT.

V gene TRBV18 combines with J gene TRBJ1-4; a weak D match, TRBD1 (6 bases). CDR3 length: 16 residues. Trimming removed 3 bases at V and 6 bases at J, with 17 bases between. From germline, CDR1 is KGHSH and CDR2 LQKENI. The CDR3, as DNA: TGTGCCAGCTCACCTCTCGCCGAGACAGGTTATGAAAAACTGTTTTTT. Its protein is CASSPLAETGYEKLFF.

The V and J genes are TRBV6-1 and TRBJ2-1, with D possibly being TRBD1 (6 bases). Trimming left V 2 bases short and J 5 bases short, with 10 bases between. The CDR3 consists of 14 residues. Germline CDR1 and CDR2: MNHNS and SASEGT. Here the CDR3 reads CASSEWGHNNEQFF. Written as DNA, the CDR3 is TGTGCCAGCAGTGAATGGGGACACAACAATGAGCAGTTCTTC.

This clone showed up just a few times. This sequence joins TRBV19 and TRBJ1-1, with TRBD1 identical over 8 bases. Germline lookup yields CDR1 LNHDA and CDR2 SQIVND (reference sequence). Germline trimming cut 6 bases from V and 7 bases from J; bases unmatched to any gene: 4. CDR3 size: 12 residues. The CDR3 sequence: CASSRDRGEAFF. Written as DNA, the CDR3 is TGTGCCAGTAGCCGCGACAGGGGTGAAGCTTTCTTT. Combining the CDR3 with reference TRBV19 and TRBJ1-1 gives the whole variable domain DGGITQSPKYLFRKEGQNVTLSCEQNLNHDAMYWYRQDPGQGLRLIYYSQIVNDFQKGDIAEGYSVSREKKESFPLTVTSAQKNPTAFYLCASSRDRGEAFFGQGTRLTVV.

This chain links TRBV15 with TRBJ1-1; D is unclear. This CDR3 is built from 13 residues. In germline, CDR1 is LNHNV, CDR2 YYDKDF (reference sequence). Between the trimmed V and J ends, which lost 1 base and 3 bases, there was a span of 6 bases. CDR3 protein: CATSRAGDTEAFF. CDR3 bases: TGTGCCACCAGCAGAGCCGGGGACACTGAAGCTTTCTTT.

This clone was seen only a few times. The chain combines TRBV4-1 with TRBJ1-1; a weak D match, TRBD1 (6 bases). Germline assignment: CDR1 MGHRA and CDR2 YSYEKL. V was pared by 0 bases and J by 4 bases, with 9 bases between. The CDR3 runs to 14 residues. The CDR3 DNA is TGCGCCAGCAGCCAAGATCCCAGGGGCACTGAAGCTTTCTTT. It encodes CASSQDPRGTEAFF.

The gene calls are TRBV19 and TRBJ1-5; perhaps TRBD1 as D (6 bases). This CDR3 is built from 17 residues. The germline V gene has CDR1 LNHDA and CDR2 SQIVND (reference sequence). Trimming took 8 bases from V and 0 from J, leaving 20 bases between them. The CDR3 loop reads CASADPSQGPSNQPQHF. For the CDR3, the DNA is TGTGCCAGTGCCGACCCTTCACAGGGTCCTAGCAATCAGCCCCAGCATTTT.

This clone turned up a few times. The chain recombines TRBV18 with TRBJ1-5; D perhaps matches TRBD1 (6 bases). V dropped 5 bases and J dropped 1 base, with 15 bases sitting between them. Germline assignment: CDR1 KGHSH and CDR2 LQKENI. This CDR3 has 16 residues. CDR3 nucleotides: TGTGCCAGCTCAGAGGGACACTTAGGGAGCAATCAGCCCCAGCATTTT. Translated, it gives CASSEGHLGSNQPQHF.

The genes are TRBV7-9 and TRBJ2-2; D may be TRBD1 (5 bases). V lost 1 base and J lost 3, with 12 bases in between. CDR1 is SEHNR, CDR2 FQNEAQ, per germline (reference sequence). CDR3 length equals 16 residues. CDR3 DNA: TGTGCCAGCAGCTTAGAGGGGTGGTCGGACACCGGGGAGCTGTTTTTT. Translation gives CASSLEGWSDTGELFF.

This clone has just one count. The V call is TRBV5-5, the J call TRBJ1-5, with 11 bases aligning to TRBD1. The CDR3 spans 18 residues. The germline V gene has CDR1 SGHKS and CDR2 YYEKEE (reference sequence). J gave up 1 base and V 0 bases, and 6 bases lay outside the gene matches. The CDR3 protein is CASSLEGTGGGSNQPQHF. DNA of the CDR3: TGTGCCAGCAGCTTGGAGGGGACAGGGGGTGGGAGCAATCAGCCCCAGCATTTT.

This clone was found a few times. The chain combines TRBV18 with TRBJ1-1; D gene uncertain. In germline, CDR1 is KGHSH, CDR2 LQKENI. Trimming pared 2 bases from V and 6 bases from J, leaving 13 bases between. The CDR3 runs 14 residues. The CDR3 coding sequence is TGTGCCAGCTCACCAGATTTTAGTTCGGCTGAAGCTTTCTTT. Translated: CASSPDFSSAEAFF.

CDR3 loop: CASSISRGGENEQFF. The CDR3, as DNA: TGTGCCAGTAGTATATCCAGGGGAGGGGAGAATGAGCAGTTCTTC. The chain employs TRBV19 and TRBJ2-1; a possible D gene is TRBD2 (7 bases). The CDR3 runs 15 residues. The V end was cut by 2 bases, the J end by 7 bases, with 15 bases between. Germline V lookup: CDR1 LNHDA, CDR2 SQIVND (reference sequence).

The V and J genes are TRBV5-1 and TRBJ2-1, with 7 positions matching TRBD2. Germline CDR1 reads SGHRS; CDR2 reads YFSETQ. The ends lost 3 bases at V and 2 bases at J; junction bases unmatched: 5. The CDR3 extends over 15 amino acids. The CDR3 loop reads CASSWGGNTYNEQFF. In DNA form, the CDR3 reads TGCGCCAGCAGCTGGGGGGGAAACACCTACAATGAGCAGTTCTTC.

This clone was counted only a few times. The V and J genes are TRBV3-1 (or the pseudogene TRBV3-2) and TRBJ2-2; the match to TRBD1 covers 8 bases. The CDR3 totals 16 residues. Trimming removed 3 bases from V and 5 bases from J; junction bases left unmatched: 8. Germline CDR1 LGHDT, CDR2 YNNKEL (reference sequence). The CDR3 DNA is TGTGCCAGCAGCCACTCTTCAAGACAGGGGACCGGGGAGCTGTTTTTT. Its protein is CASSHSSRQGTGELFF.

V gene TRBV15 combines with J gene TRBJ2-7, with D possibly being TRBD2 (5 bases). Per germline, CDR1 LNHNV and CDR2 YYDKDF (reference sequence). The V end lost 3 bases, the J end lost 3 bases, and 18 bases lay between the germline ends. This CDR3 has 16 residues. The CDR3 here is CATSSSMAGRGYEQYF. In DNA, the CDR3 is TGTGCCACCAGCAGCTCTATGGCGGGTAGAGGCTACGAGCAGTACTTC.

The rearrangement links TRBV27 to TRBJ2-3, with 12 bases matching TRBD1. There are 16 residues in the CDR3. V lost 5 bases, J lost 7 bases, and 10 bases stayed unmatched. From germline, CDR1 is MNHEY and CDR2 SMNVEV (reference sequence). DNA for the CDR3: TGTGCCAGCAGTGCCCCCCGGGACAGGGGGCTTCATACGCAGTATTTT. Protein product: CASSAPRDRGLHTQYF.

The chain joins TRBV11-3 to TRBJ2-1; 14 bases align to TRBD2. The junction had 12 bases not matched to a gene; V was cut back by 3 bases and J by 5 bases. The CDR3 is made up of 19 amino acids. The germline gives CDR1 SGHNT, CDR2 YENEEA. CDR3 region: CASSFGRPGLAGVDNEQFF. The DNA of the CDR3 is TGTGCCAGCAGCTTCGGTCGTCCGGGACTAGCGGGAGTAGACAATGAGCAGTTCTTC.

CDR3 bases: TGCGCCAGCAGCGTAGCCGGCGGGAGGGGGCAAGAGACCCAGTACTTC. It encodes CASSVAGGRGQETQYF. This chain uses TRBV5-1 with TRBJ2-5; 9 bases fit TRBD2. The length of the CDR3 is 16 residues. Germline values: CDR1 SGHRS, CDR2 YFSETQ. V lost 4 bases and J lost 2; bases outside the gene matches: 9.

This clone was counted once. The rearrangement uses TRBV15 and TRBJ1-2; D call uncertain. Trimming stripped 0 bases from V and 11 bases from J, with 10 bases between. Germline V gene lookup returns CDR1 LNHNV and CDR2 YYDKDF (reference sequence). The CDR3 spans 12 residues. In nucleotides, the CDR3 is TGTGCCACCAGCAGAGAGGCAGCGGGATACACCTTC. The encoded protein is CATSREAAGYTF.

The chain joins TRBV7-3 to TRBJ2-2; D perhaps matches TRBD1 (6 bases). The CDR3 is 13 residues long. Germline values: CDR1 SGHTA, CDR2 FQGTGA. Trimming left V 1 base short and J 7 bases short, with 7 bases between. DNA of the CDR3: TGTGCCAGCAGCTTAATAGGGGGCGGGGAGCTGTTTTTT. Its translation: CASSLIGGGELFF.

J is TRBJ2-3 and V is TRBV5-1; a possible D gene is TRBD2 (5 bases). Germline loops: CDR1 SGHRS, CDR2 YFSETQ. With 0 bases removed from V and 1 base from J, the gap between germline ends came to 9 bases. The CDR3 is 15 amino acids. CDR3 in amino acids: CASSLVLAGTDTQYF. CDR3 DNA sequence: TGCGCCAGCAGCTTGGTTCTAGCTGGCACAGATACGCAGTATTTT.

This clone came up a few times. This chain links TRBV4-3 with TRBJ2-6, with D maybe TRBD2 (6 bases). Trimming left V 0 bases short and J 0 bases short, with 9 bases between. Germline loops: CDR1 LGHNA, CDR2 YSLEER. The CDR3 is made up of 17 amino acids. The CDR3: CASSQDPGGSGANVLTF. The CDR3 DNA reads TGCGCCAGCAGCCAAGATCCCGGGGGCTCTGGGGCCAACGTCCTGACTTTC.